Listed below are T cell receptor beta chains from one sample, sequenced in a study of blood T cell repertoires in COVID-19. Repertoires were generated with immunoSEQ multiplex PCR, while TCRdb's copy carries only in-frame clones and drops some. The profile shows about 260,000 clones, 80% to 90% of them singletons. The sample taken for sequencing was peripheral blood. These receptors all stem from a middle-aged woman who had recovered from COVID-19. The CDR3 runs from the conserved cysteine through the conserved F or W. The D gene is left open where the match is weak. Rows give clone size only sometimes, using once, few, many, or a class for an expanded clone.

NA	NA	TRBV25-1	TRBJ1-1	TGTGCCAGCAGCCTCGGGGGTGACACTGAAGCTTTCTTT	CASSLGGDTEAFF
NA	NA	TRBV7-9	TRBJ2-2	TGTGCCAGCAGCTTCACAGACACCGGGGAGCTGTTTTTT	CASSFTDTGELFF
NA	TRBD2	TRBV4-3	TRBJ2-5	TGCGCCAGCAGCCTAAGAGCGGGGGGCCAAGAGACCCAGTACTTC	CASSLRAGGQETQYF
NA	NA	TRBV12-3/TRBV12-4	TRBJ1-2	TGTGCCAGCAGCCCAGGGAACTATGGCTACACCTTC	CASSPGNYGYTF
NA	TRBD1	TRBV4-1	TRBJ2-1	TGCGCCAGCAGCCCCAGACAGGGGCTGGATGAGCAGTTCTTC	CASSPRQGLDEQFF
NA	TRBD1	TRBV4-3	TRBJ2-7	TGCGCCAGCAGCCAGGTGACAGGGGGAGACCCATACGAGCAGTACTTC	CASSQVTGGDPYEQYF
NA	NA	TRBV6-5	TRBJ2-7	TGTGCCAGCAGTTACTCGAGACTAGGGGGCGACGAGCAGTACTTC	CASSYSRLGGDEQYF
once	NA	TRBV18	TRBJ1-3	TGTGCCAGCTCACCGACCGGGTCTGCGCCCGGAAACACCATATATTTT	CASSPTGSAPGNTIYF
NA	NA	TRBV7-2	TRBJ2-2	TGTGCCAGCAGCTTACACACAGGGACCCTCGGGGAGCTGTTTTTT	CASSLHTGTLGELFF
NA	TRBD2	TRBV9	TRBJ2-5	TGTGCCAGCAGCGTCACTAGCGGGGGCGTGGAGACCCAGTACTTC	CASSVTSGGVETQYF
NA	NA	TRBV11-2	TRBJ2-1	TGTGCCAGCAGCTTAGATAGGGGGGGTGAGCAGTTCTTC	CASSLDRGGEQFF
NA	TRBD1	TRBV5-6	TRBJ2-7	TGTGCCAGCAGCTCGGTTGTCCGACAGGGGGGGAACGAGCAGTACTTC	CASSSVVRQGGNEQYF
NA	NA	TRBV7-3	TRBJ1-6	TGTGCCAGCAGCTTACAGGCGGGGGGTAATTCACCCCTCCACTTT	CASSLQAGGNSPLHF
NA	NA	TRBV4-1	TRBJ1-2	TGCGCCAGCAGCCAAGTCCCGGGGTATGGCTACACCTTC	CASSQVPGYGYTF
NA	TRBD2	TRBV5-6	TRBJ2-7	TGTGCCAGCACCCTTTGGAGCGGGGGTTACGAGCAGTACTTC	CASTLWSGGYEQYF
NA	NA	TRBV19	TRBJ2-2	TGTGCCAGTAGTATCGGCGGGGGCAGCAACACCGGGGAGCTGTTTTTT	CASSIGGGSNTGELFF
NA	NA	TRBV2	TRBJ1-2	TGTGCCAGCAGTGTGGGCCTACAGGGAGGGGGTGGCTACACCTTC	CASSVGLQGGGGYTF
NA	NA	TRBV4-3	TRBJ1-4	TGCGCCAGCAGCCAAGACGGGTCGAAGGGGTTCGGAGAAAAACTGTTTTTT	CASSQDGSKGFGEKLFF
NA	NA	TRBV11-2	TRBJ2-7	TGTGCCAGCAGCTTTTATGAGCAGTACTTC	CASSFYEQYF
few	NA	TRBV5-1	TRBJ1-2	TGCGCCAGCAGCTTCGTGGACAGCCTCTATGGCTACACCTTC	CASSFVDSLYGYTF
few	TRBD1	TRBV5-1	TRBJ2-5	TGCGCCAGCAGCCGAACCGGGACAGGAGAGACCCAGTACTTC	CASSRTGTGETQYF
few	NA	TRBV5-6	TRBJ1-6	TGTGCCAGCAGCTTAAGGGGATATAATTCACCCCTCCACTTT	CASSLRGYNSPLHF
once	NA	TRBV19	TRBJ2-2	TGTGCCAGTAGTATAGGAATCGGGGGGAACACCGGGGAGCTGTTTTTT	CASSIGIGGNTGELFF
NA	NA	TRBV6-5	TRBJ1-2	TGTGCCAGCGGGTACAGAACCCAATATGGCTACACCTTC	CASGYRTQYGYTF
NA	TRBD1	TRBV2	TRBJ1-5	TGTGCCAGCAAAAGGACAGGGTTCAATCAGCCCCAGCATTTT	CASKRTGFNQPQHF
once	NA	TRBV2	TRBJ1-6	TGTGCCAGCAGTGCACGGGTTAATTCACCCCTCCACTTT	CASSARVNSPLHF
NA	NA	TRBV7-2	TRBJ1-6	TGTGCCAGCAGCTACCCCCCATTCGGGGGTCCCTATAATTCACCCCTCCACTTT	CASSYPPFGGPYNSPLHF
NA	NA	TRBV18	TRBJ2-5	TGTGCCAGCTCACCTAAGGCAGGGGCTGTGGAGACCCAGTACTTC	CASSPKAGAVETQYF
NA	TRBD1	TRBV28	TRBJ1-1	TGTGCCAGCAGTTTAGCGTCAGGGGGCACTGAAGCTTTCTTT	CASSLASGGTEAFF
NA	TRBD1	TRBV5-6	TRBJ1-1	TGTGCCAGCAGCTTGGAGCAGGGGGCGCGCGGAACTGAAGCTTTCTTT	CASSLEQGARGTEAFF